The T cell receptor beta chain described here comes from a study of T-cell memory formation after mild COVID-19. Study-wide results and limits: Cross-reactive memory apparently joined, as some responding clones appeared in pre-infection memory.

TCRdb processed the 5' RACE reads anew with MiXCR; each CDR3 protein has one entry. The sample has over 300,000 distinct CDR3 sequences; around a fifth are singletons. Turning to this clonotype: What it binds is unknown.

The germline V and J ends were trimmed by 4 bases and 8 bases, with 16 bases remaining between them. Germline V gives CDR1 SGHRS, CDR2 YFSETQ. The CDR3 covers 14 residues. This receptor was taken from a man aged 18-30 years who had mild COVID-19 (a few samples of this study predate the infection). Cell type and time point are not known. The sample was PBMCs or a T cell subset sorted from them (not recorded which). This chain links TRBV5-1 with TRBJ2-4; possible D gene TRBD2, 6 bases. CDR3 sequence reads: CASSPAGPGDIQYF. For the CDR3, the DNA is TGCGCCAGCAGCCCGGCAGGTCCGGGAGACATTCAGTACTTC. Using reference TRBV5-1 and TRBJ2-4 for the parts outside the CDR3, the full variable domain is KAGVTQTPRYLIKTRGQQVTLSCSPISGHRSVSWYQQTPGQGLQFLFEYFSETQRNKGNFPGRFSGRQFSNSRSEMNVSTLELGDSALYLCASSPAGPGDIQYFGAGTRLSVL.